These 30 T cell receptor beta chains share one sample of origin, sequenced in a study of early stage breast cancer tumors. Generated by immunoSEQ multiplex PCR, the TCRdb table keeps only in-frame clones and is missing some. The repertoire includes tens of thousands of clones, 60% to 80% of them detected once, and around 10% sits in the top ten. The sample consisted of breast tumor tissue. These receptors originate from a person between 30 and 45 years old with breast cancer.

The rearrangement uses TRBV18 and TRBJ2-7, with no clear D. Trimming took 3 bases from V and 7 from J, leaving 16 bases between them. The CDR3 runs to 14 residues. Looked up from germline, CDR1 is KGHSH and CDR2 is LQKENI. CDR3 in amino acids: CASSPPSPNWEQYF. CDR3 DNA: TGTGCCAGCTCACCCCCCAGCCCAAATTGGGAGCAGTACTTC.

V and J are TRBV9 and TRBJ2-1, with a tentative D call TRBD2 (5 bases). The CDR3 length is 12 residues. Germline loops: CDR1 SGDLS, CDR2 YYNGEE. Trimming took 4 bases from V and 10 from J, leaving 12 bases between them. CDR3 coding DNA: TGTGCCAGCAGCTCCTCTAGCACGGAGCAGTTCTTC. Its translation: CASSSSSTEQFF.

The chain is built from TRBV4-2 and TRBJ2-1; D possibly corresponds to TRBD2 (5 bases). Germline CDR1 LGHNA, CDR2 YNFKEQ. Trimming cost V 5 bases and J 2 bases, with 13 bases left between them. The CDR3 totals 15 residues. The CDR3 loop is CASSAGIRPYNEQFF. CDR3 nucleotide sequence: TGTGCCAGCAGCGCGGGTATAAGGCCCTACAATGAGCAGTTCTTC.

This clone occurred once. The chain carries TRBV9 and TRBJ2-1; a weak D match, TRBD1 (5 bases). This CDR3 region has 16 residues. V was clipped by 0 bases and J by 5 bases, with 15 bases between them. Germline CDR1 reads SGDLS; CDR2 reads YYNGEE. Here the CDR3 DNA reads TGTGCCAGCAGCGTAGAAGGTCGGCGACAGAACAATGAGCAGTTCTTC. It translates to CASSVEGRRQNNEQFF.

The chain is built from TRBV10-2 and TRBJ1-2; D gene uncertain. Trimming cost V 4 bases and J 4 bases, with 7 bases left between them. Germline-derived CDR1 and CDR2 are WSHSY and SAAADI. The CDR3 extends over 12 amino acids. CDR3 DNA: TGCGCCAGCAGTGGGCGATCCTATGGCTACACCTTC. Translating gives CASSGRSYGYTF.

CDR3 sequence: CASSPSIRGPYNSPLHF. The CDR3 bases are TGTGCCAGCAGCCCATCGATCAGGGGCCCCTATAATTCACCCCTCCACTTT. This chain joins TRBV5-6 and TRBJ1-6; a weak D match, TRBD1 (6 bases). V dropped 4 bases and J dropped 2 bases, with 16 bases sitting between them. CDR1 and CDR2 from the germline V gene are SGHDT and YYEEEE. The CDR3 runs to 17 residues.

The chain uses TRBV7-8 and TRBJ2-7; the match to TRBD2 covers 9 bases. This CDR3 is built from 14 residues. Germline CDR1 and CDR2: SGHVS and FQNEAQ. V trimming: 3 bases; J trimming: 7 bases; junction bases outside the gene matches: 7. In nucleotides, the CDR3 is TGTGCCAGCAGCTTTGAGCGGGAGGTACGAGAGCAGTACTTC. Amino acid sequence: CASSFEREVREQYF.

This clone was seen a handful of times. The chain joins TRBV7-2 to TRBJ1-5, with D unresolved. This CDR3 comprises 15 residues. Germline CDR1 SGHTA, CDR2 FQGNSA. V lost 5 bases to trimming and J lost 0 bases, with 11 bases between them. For the CDR3, the DNA is TGTGCCAGCAGCCCGGACGGTGATAGCAATCAGCCCCAGCATTTT. Residues: CASSPDGDSNQPQHF.

The chain joins TRBV5-6 to TRBJ1-2, with 8 nucleotides matching TRBD1. The CDR3 consists of 14 residues. The junction had 4 bases not matched to a gene; V was cut back by 6 bases and J by 0 bases. Germline V gene sequence: CDR1 SGHDT, CDR2 YYEEEE. The CDR3 nucleotides read TGTGCCAGCACCAGGGACAGGTCTAACTATGGCTACACCTTC. Its translation: CASTRDRSNYGYTF.

The chain couples TRBV5-4 to TRBJ1-1; no clear D gene. The CDR3 is 14 amino acids. V lost 9 bases to trimming and J lost 3 bases, with 18 bases between them. Per the germline V gene, CDR1 is SGHNT and CDR2 is YYREEE (reference sequence). The CDR3 nucleotides are TGTGCCACCTCCCCTGAGGGTGGTCACACTGAAGCTTTCTTT. Its protein product is CATSPEGGHTEAFF.

CDR3 nucleotides: TGTGCCAGCAGCCCGGACATAGGGCGGAATGAGCAGTTCTTC. Its protein is CASSPDIGRNEQFF. The chain is built from TRBV11-3 and TRBJ2-1; D is possibly TRBD1 (5 bases). The CDR3 has 14 amino acids. The germline V gene encodes CDR1 SGHNT and CDR2 YENEEA. With 5 bases removed from V and 7 bases from J, the gap between germline ends came to 15 bases.

This chain joins TRBV5-1 and TRBJ2-7; weak D call: TRBD2 (6 bases). Trimming took 4 bases from V and 9 from J, leaving 17 bases between them. This CDR3 has 13 amino acids. The germline V gene encodes CDR1 SGHRS and CDR2 YFSETQ. This CDR3 is CASSAVGGSVQYF. For the CDR3, the DNA is TGCGCCAGCAGCGCCGTGGGAGGTTCGGTGCAGTACTTC.

The V and J genes are TRBV6-5 and TRBJ1-2; 7 nucleotides match TRBD1. Germline trimming cut 0 bases from V and 4 bases from J; bases unmatched to any gene: 5. This CDR3 comprises 15 residues. CDR1 MNHEY and CDR2 SVGAGI come from the germline V gene. CDR3 sequence (DNA): TGTGCCAGCAGTTACTCGACAGGGTTTATCTATGGCTACACCTTC. This sequence encodes CASSYSTGFIYGYTF.

V is TRBV5-1 and J is TRBJ2-7; the D is unclear. Germline CDR1 reads SGHRS; CDR2 reads YFSETQ. Trimming shortened V by 0 bases and J by 5 bases, and 18 bases separated the two germline ends. This CDR3 region has 16 residues. The CDR3 region has the DNA TGCGCCAGCAGCTTGGGCCGAAGGGCCTCTCTGGACGAGCAGTACTTC. Its protein is CASSLGRRASLDEQYF.

This chain uses TRBV10-1 with TRBJ2-2, with TRBD2 as a possible D gene (5 bases). V was clipped by 3 bases and J by 5 bases, with 13 bases between them. Germline CDR1 WNHNN, CDR2 SYGVQD (reference sequence). CDR3 size: 15 residues. This CDR3 reads CASSDYARGTGELFF. For the CDR3, the DNA is TGCGCCAGCAGTGATTATGCGAGAGGGACCGGGGAGCTGTTTTTT.

The chain combines TRBV15 with TRBJ1-5; D is perhaps TRBD1 (5 bases). Trimming left V 5 bases short and J 0 bases short, with 14 bases between. Germline V gene data show CDR1 as LNHNV and CDR2 as YYDKDF (reference sequence). This CDR3 contains 16 residues. Here the CDR3 DNA reads TGTGCCACCAGCTCCGACAGACTCTATAGCAATCAGCCCCAGCATTTT. Amino acid sequence: CATSSDRLYSNQPQHF. Full variable domain (missing parts from reference TRBV15 and TRBJ1-5): DAMVIQNPRYQVTQFGKPVTLSCSQTLNHNVMYWYQQKSSQAPKLLFHYYDKDFNNEADTPDNFQSRRPNTSFCFLDIRSPGLGDTAMYLCATSSDRLYSNQPQHFGDGTRLSIL.

By proportion, this clone is medium-sized (0.01 to 0.1%). The chain uses TRBV7-9 and TRBJ1-1; D is ambiguous. The CDR3 has 12 amino acids. Trimming left V 1 base short and J 7 bases short, with 7 bases between. Germline CDR1 is SEHNR and CDR2 is FQNEAQ (reference sequence). The CDR3 loop reads CASSLGEIEAFF. The CDR3 DNA reads TGTGCCAGCAGCTTAGGGGAGATTGAAGCTTTCTTT.

J is TRBJ1-5 and V is TRBV19, with D tentatively TRBD1 (5 bases). The germline V and J ends were trimmed by 2 bases and 5 bases, with 19 bases remaining between them. Germline assignment: CDR1 LNHDA and CDR2 SQIVND (reference sequence). The CDR3 sequence is 17 residues long. CDR3 nucleotides: TGTGCCAGTAGTATAATGGGGGGTTGGGGTCTTTATCAGCCCCAGCATTTT. This encodes CASSIMGGWGLYQPQHF.

The chain employs TRBV27 and TRBJ1-1; weak D call: TRBD1 (5 bases). In germline, CDR1 is MNHEY, CDR2 SMNVEV (reference sequence). V was shortened by 2 bases and J by 6 bases, with 22 bases between the two germline ends. The CDR3 spans 17 residues. Written as DNA, the CDR3 is TGTGCCAGCAGTTTACCCCACGGGGACCAAGGGCGGCCTGAAGCTTTCTTT. This encodes CASSLPHGDQGRPEAFF.

This chain connects TRBV5-1 to TRBJ1-3; a weak D match, TRBD1 (6 bases). CDR1 is SGHRS and CDR2 is YFSETQ in the germline V gene. CDR3 size: 16 residues. V was trimmed by 1 base and J by 0 bases, leaving 11 bases between them. CDR3 sequence reads: CASSLLGQSSGNTIYF. The CDR3 DNA follows: TGCGCCAGCAGCTTGTTAGGACAGAGCTCTGGAAACACCATATATTTT.

The chain links TRBV7-9 to TRBJ2-3, with 7 bases identical to TRBD2. Per the germline V gene, CDR1 is SEHNR and CDR2 is FQNEAQ (reference sequence). J gave up 0 bases and V 5 bases, and 8 bases lay outside the gene matches. This CDR3 region has 16 residues. CDR3 loop: CASSPRLALSTDTQYF. The DNA for the CDR3 is TGTGCCAGCAGCCCCCGACTAGCCTTAAGCACAGATACGCAGTATTTT.

J is TRBJ2-1 and V is TRBV19; 11 positions match TRBD2. CDR1 is LNHDA, CDR2 SQIVND, per germline (reference sequence). Unmatched junction bases numbered 5, after V lost 5 bases and J lost 11 bases. The CDR3 consists of 13 residues. The CDR3 protein is CASSGTSGRKQFF. The DNA for the CDR3 is TGTGCCAGTAGTGGAACTAGCGGGAGAAAGCAGTTCTTC.

The chain recombines TRBV19 with TRBJ2-3, with unresolved D. Germline V lookup: CDR1 LNHDA, CDR2 SQIVND (reference sequence). This CDR3 is 12 amino acids long. V dropped 5 bases and J dropped 9 bases, with 12 bases sitting between them. The CDR3 DNA reads as TGTGCCAGTAGTTCCTACTCGGAGACGCAGTATTTT. This codes for CASSSYSETQYF.

This chain links TRBV19 with TRBJ2-5; D remains unclear. V was clipped by 6 bases and J by 2 bases, with 10 bases between them. Germline CDR1 reads LNHDA; CDR2 reads SQIVND (reference sequence). The CDR3 loop spans 13 amino acids. In DNA, the CDR3 is TGTGCCAGTAGCAGTCGCCTGCAAGAGACCCAGTACTTC. It encodes CASSSRLQETQYF.

The chain recombines TRBV4-2 with TRBJ2-7; 16 nucleotides line up with TRBD2. V was clipped by 0 bases and J by 2 bases; unmatched bases: 4. This CDR3 is 18 amino acids long. Germline-derived CDR1 and CDR2 are LGHNA and YNFKEQ. CDR3 nucleotides: TGTGCCAGCAGCCAAGATCCGGGACTAGCGGGAGGGACCTACGAGCAGTACTTC. Translation gives CASSQDPGLAGGTYEQYF.

This chain connects TRBV7-3 to TRBJ2-1, with 10 bases fitting TRBD2. The germline gives CDR1 SGHTA, CDR2 FQGTGA. The CDR3 has 15 amino acids. Germline trimming cut 5 bases from V and 3 bases from J; bases unmatched to any gene: 4. CDR3 DNA: TGTGCCAGCAGCCCGCGGACTAGCGGCTACAATGAGCAGTTCTTC. Its protein product is CASSPRTSGYNEQFF.

The V gene is TRBV4-1, the J gene TRBJ2-5; 16 bases map to TRBD2. The tail of the sequence fits TRBJ2-7 better, so the J call may be wrong. Germline V CDR1 and CDR2: MGHRA, YSYEKL. CDR3 size: 18 residues. In nucleotides, the CDR3 is TGCGCCAGCAGCCTAGGGACTAGCGGGAGGGCCGTTACCTACGAGCAGTACTTC. This gives the protein CASSLGTSGRAVTYEQYF.

The V gene is TRBV11-2, the J gene TRBJ2-3; D may be TRBD2 (5 bases). V was pared by 3 bases and J by 2 bases, with 21 bases between. The germline V gene has CDR1 SGHAT and CDR2 FQNNGV. The CDR3 extends over 18 amino acids. CDR3: CASSFRRPYNTPTDTQYF. Here the CDR3 DNA reads TGTGCCAGCAGCTTCCGGAGGCCTTACAATACCCCCACAGATACGCAGTATTTT.

The chain joins TRBV18 to TRBJ2-2, with D possibly matching TRBD1 (6 bases). This CDR3 contains 16 residues. Between the trimmed V and J ends, which lost 3 bases and 3 bases, there was a span of 14 bases. CDR1 is KGHSH, CDR2 LQKENI, per germline. The CDR3, as DNA: TGTGCCAGCTCACCGGGCAGGGGTCGCGACACCGGGGAGCTGTTTTTT. It yields the protein CASSPGRGRDTGELFF. The variable domain in full, completed from reference TRBV18 and TRBJ2-2, reads NAGVMQNPRHLVRRRGQEARLRCSPMKGHSHVYWYRQLPEEGLKFMVYLQKENIIDESGMPKERFSAEFPKEGPSILRIQQVVRGDSAAYFCASSPGRGRDTGELFFGEGSRLTVL.

The chain uses TRBV15 and TRBJ1-2; tentative D call: TRBD1 (5 bases). Germline lookup yields CDR1 LNHNV and CDR2 YYDKDF (reference sequence). Trimming shortened V by 7 bases and J by 4 bases, and 25 bases separated the two germline ends. The CDR3 extends over 17 amino acids. As DNA, the CDR3 is TGTGCCACCAAGGCAGGGTCTCCCTCGACGTTCGGCTATGGCTACACCTTC. Protein sequence: CATKAGSPSTFGYGYTF.